These 28 T cell receptor beta chains share one sample of origin, sequenced in a study of blood T cell repertoires in COVID-19. The repertoire was sequenced with immunoSEQ multiplex PCR; TCRdb's copy has only in-frame clones and lacks some. The sample comprises roughly 410,000 clones, 89% of which are singletons, and more than 0.95% rests with the top ten. Sequencing was performed on peripheral blood. The receptor source for this set is a middle-aged man with acute or convalescent COVID-19.

A word on this clone: One end of the junction varies from germline; a read error may be responsible. CDR3 DNA sequence: TGTGCTAGCAGCCCCCAACAGACTAGCGGGCCCGGAGAGACCCAGTACTTC. This encodes CASSPQQTSGPGETQYF. The V gene is TRBV7-7, the J gene TRBJ2-5; TRBD2 matches at 10 bases. CDR3 length: 17 residues. Per the germline V gene, CDR1 is SSHAT and CDR2 is FNYEAQ (reference sequence).

The J gene is TRBJ2-7, the V gene TRBV7-8; 7 bases fit TRBD1. V lost 5 bases to trimming and J lost 2 bases; unmatched junction nucleotides: 6. This CDR3 contains 14 residues. Germline V gene data show CDR1 as SGHVS and CDR2 as FQNEAQ. The CDR3 loop reads CASSTDRATYEQYF. As DNA, the CDR3 is TGTGCCAGCAGCACAGACAGGGCAACCTACGAGCAGTACTTC.

In DNA form, the CDR3 reads TGTGCCAGCAGACCCGACTTGAACACTGAAGCTTTCTTT. Translated, it gives CASRPDLNTEAFF. The chain couples TRBV7-2 to TRBJ1-1; D remains unclear. The CDR3 length is 13 residues. Trimming took 6 bases from V and 0 from J, leaving 8 bases between them. CDR1 SGHTA and CDR2 FQGNSA come from the germline V gene.

The rearrangement links TRBV6-5 to TRBJ2-7; TRBD2 aligns across 9 bases. J lost 2 bases, V lost 6 bases, and 5 bases had no gene match. This CDR3 has 14 amino acids. Germline CDR1 and CDR2: MNHEY and SVGAGI. This CDR3 is CASRSSGTTYEQYF. The CDR3 DNA reads TGTGCCAGCAGATCTAGCGGGACCACCTACGAGCAGTACTTC.

The rearrangement uses TRBV6-1 and TRBJ1-6, with 8 bases that match TRBD1. Germline CDR1 and CDR2: MNHNS and SASEGT. The CDR3 extends over 15 amino acids. J was trimmed by 9 bases and V by 2 bases; bases with no gene match: 6. The CDR3 DNA reads TGTGCCAGCAGTGAACCCGCCCAGGGGGCTTCACCCCTCCACTTT. Protein product: CASSEPAQGASPLHF.

The chain carries TRBV9 and TRBJ2-1, with 10 bases that match TRBD2. The trim removed 3 bases at V and 6 bases at J, leaving 3 bases unmatched. CDR1 and CDR2 from the germline V gene are SGDLS and YYNGEE. CDR3 length: 14 amino acids. Here the CDR3 DNA reads TGTGCCAGCAGCGGAAGCGGGGGGGCCAATGAGCAGTTCTTC. Translating gives CASSGSGGANEQFF.

The chain couples TRBV19 to TRBJ2-1; 9 bases are a match to TRBD2. Germline assignment: CDR1 LNHDA and CDR2 SQIVND (reference sequence). The V and J ends lost 4 bases and 6 bases, in that order; junction bases with no gene match: 7. The CDR3 runs 15 residues. CDR3 nucleotide sequence: TGTGCCAGTAGTACATCGCTAGCGGGGCCCAATGAGCAGTTCTTC. Protein product: CASSTSLAGPNEQFF.

The chain has TRBV6-5 and TRBJ1-1; D remains unclear. Germline V gene sequence: CDR1 MNHEY, CDR2 SVGAGI. The CDR3 is 13 residues long. Trimming removed 5 bases at V and 3 bases at J, with 10 bases between. The CDR3 region is CASSNLQDTEAFF. CDR3 DNA: TGTGCCAGCAGTAACCTCCAGGACACTGAAGCTTTCTTT.

The CDR3 is CASSKSGVGRGLYEQYF. The CDR3 DNA is TGTGCCAGCAGCAAATCTGGGGTGGGCAGGGGTCTCTACGAGCAGTACTTC. This sequence joins TRBV21-1 and TRBJ2-7; the table's D call, TRBD1, has no DNA check behind it. TRBV21-1 is termed a pseudogene. The CDR3 consists of 17 residues.

The J gene is TRBJ1-1, the V gene TRBV6-4; no clear D. Trimming removed 4 bases at V and 7 bases at J, with 19 bases between. CDR3 length equals 15 residues. Germline V CDR1 and CDR2: MRHNA, SNTAGT. The CDR3 DNA sequence: TGTGCCAGCAGTGCTGAGGCCCGAACTGTCAATGAAGCTTTCTTT. Translating it yields CASSAEARTVNEAFF.

This sequence joins TRBV6-5 and TRBJ2-1; 11 bases agree with TRBD2. Trimming cost V 4 bases and J 4 bases; bases outside gene matches: 3. The germline CDR1 and CDR2 sequences are MNHEY and SVGAGI. This CDR3 is 15 amino acids long. The CDR3 protein is CASSFRLAGYNEQFF. DNA of the CDR3: TGTGCCAGCAGTTTTCGACTAGCGGGATACAATGAGCAGTTCTTC.

In this sample, this clone turned up once. The chain joins TRBV27 to TRBJ2-7, with 7 bases that match TRBD2. The length of the CDR3 is 15 residues. The V and J ends lost 5 bases and 8 bases, in that order; junction bases with no gene match: 15. Germline V gene sequence: CDR1 MNHEY, CDR2 SMNVEV (reference sequence). The CDR3 DNA sequence: TGTGCCAGCAGTCTGATTGGACTAGTGGGCTCCCAGCAGTACTTC. Its translation is CASSLIGLVGSQQYF.

This clone has more than one count but fewer than ten. The CDR3 nucleotides read TGTGCCAGCAGACCCGACAGGGGAGGTGGAAACACCATATATTTT. Amino acids: CASRPDRGGGNTIYF. This sequence joins TRBV6-5 and TRBJ1-3, with 8 bases identical to TRBD1. Trimming cost V 6 bases and J 3 bases; bases outside gene matches: 7. Germline lookup yields CDR1 MNHEY and CDR2 SVGAGI. The CDR3 sequence is 15 residues long.

This clone occurred a few times. The chain carries TRBV19 and TRBJ1-2; 8 positions match TRBD1. V lost 6 bases to trimming and J lost 1 base; unmatched junction nucleotides: 4. In germline, CDR1 is LNHDA, CDR2 SQIVND (reference sequence). This CDR3 has 14 residues. The chain's CDR3 is CASRPTGDNYGYTF. In nucleotides, the CDR3 is TGTGCCAGTAGACCGACAGGGGATAACTATGGCTACACCTTC.

The V call is TRBV5-6, the J call TRBJ2-7; 7 bases line up with TRBD1. CDR1 is SGHDT, CDR2 YYEEEE, per germline. After removal of 3 bases from V and 5 bases from J, the junction contained 11 bases not matched to a gene. The CDR3 runs to 15 residues. CDR3 DNA: TGTGCCAGCAGCTGGGGATCGGGACAGCGCCACGAGCAGTACTTC. It is translated as CASSWGSGQRHEQYF.

This chain links TRBV4-3 with TRBJ1-1; 7 bases are a match to TRBD1. The CDR3 has 14 amino acids. Germline CDR1 reads LGHNA; CDR2 reads YSLEER. With V trimmed by 4 bases and J by 1 base, 3 bases remained unmatched. CDR3 protein: CASSLGQSNTEAFF. Written as DNA, the CDR3 is TGCGCCAGCAGCCTGGGACAGTCGAACACTGAAGCTTTCTTT.

The gene calls are TRBV2 and TRBJ1-5; D ambiguous. Trimming removed 4 bases from V and 4 bases from J, with 8 bases in between. Germline V gives CDR1 SNHLY, CDR2 FYNNEI. The CDR3 totals 13 residues. DNA of the CDR3: TGTGCCAGCAGTGTCTCGAGGAATCAGCCCCAGCATTTT. Encoded protein: CASSVSRNQPQHF.

The V and J genes are TRBV6-4 and TRBJ1-2; D remains unclear. This CDR3 contains 14 residues. Germline CDR1 MRHNA, CDR2 SNTAGT. V lost 7 bases to trimming and J lost 1 base, with 13 bases between them. CDR3 nucleotide sequence: TGTGCCAGCACCCGAAGGTCAGGTAACTATGGCTACACCTTC. It yields the protein CASTRRSGNYGYTF.

The CDR3 loop is CAISSTASGNTIYF. The DNA for the CDR3 is TGTGCCATCAGTTCGACAGCCTCTGGAAACACCATATATTTT. This rearrangement joins TRBV10-3 to TRBJ1-3, with D maybe TRBD1 (5 bases). The CDR3 is made up of 14 amino acids. CDR1 is ENHRY, CDR2 SYGVKD, per germline. Trimming removed 5 bases from V and 0 bases from J, with 8 bases in between.

V is TRBV5-6 and J is TRBJ2-1; 9 bases map to TRBD1. With 4 bases clipped from V and 6 bases from J, the junction kept 2 bases outside the gene matches. The CDR3 length is 13 residues. Per the germline V gene, CDR1 is SGHDT and CDR2 is YYEEEE. The CDR3 DNA reads as TGTGCCAGCAGCCCGACAGGGGGCAATGAGCAGTTCTTC. This sequence encodes CASSPTGGNEQFF.

The rearrangement uses TRBV28 and TRBJ2-1, with D maybe TRBD2 (7 bases). CDR1 is MDHEN, CDR2 SYDVKM, per germline. The CDR3 is 16 residues long. V was trimmed by 6 bases and J by 5 bases, leaving 20 bases between them. In DNA form, the CDR3 reads TGTGCCAGCAGCCCTAGAGGGGGGGCGACCCACAATGAGCAGTTCTTC. Translating gives CASSPRGGATHNEQFF. The variable domain in full, with the rest retrieved from reference TRBV28 and TRBJ2-1, is DVKVTQSSRYLVKRTGEKVFLECVQDMDHENMFWYRQDPGLGLRLIYFSYDVKMKEKGDIPEGYSVSREKKERFSLILESASTNQTSMYLCASSPRGGATHNEQFFGPGTRLTVL.

The chain is built from TRBV10-3 and TRBJ1-1; tentatively, D is TRBD1 (5 bases). Germline CDR1 reads ENHRY; CDR2 reads SYGVKD. This CDR3 has 13 amino acids. V was clipped by 6 bases and J by 0 bases, with 8 bases between them. In DNA form, the CDR3 reads TGTGCCATCAGGGGGGACTTGAACACTGAAGCTTTCTTT. It is translated as CAIRGDLNTEAFF.

V and J are TRBV20-1 and TRBJ2-7, with D tentatively TRBD2 (6 bases). The length of the CDR3 is 11 residues. Germline V gene lookup returns CDR1 DFQATT and CDR2 SNEGSKA (reference sequence). Trimming took 7 bases from V and 3 from J, leaving 10 bases between them. CDR3 sequence reads: CSGRESYEQYF. The CDR3, as DNA: TGCAGTGGGAGGGAGAGCTACGAGCAGTACTTC.

The chain has TRBV5-4 and TRBJ2-3, with D perhaps TRBD1 (5 bases). CDR3 size: 13 residues. V dropped 3 bases and J dropped 4 bases, with 9 bases sitting between them. Germline CDR1 and CDR2: SGHNT and YYREEE (reference sequence). The CDR3 sequence is CASSYTGPDTQYF. The CDR3 DNA reads as TGTGCCAGCAGCTATACAGGCCCAGATACGCAGTATTTT.

V and J are TRBV4-3 and TRBJ1-4; D is unclear. Germline-derived CDR1 and CDR2 are LGHNA and YSLEER. This CDR3 region has 17 residues. Trimming removed 0 bases at V and 6 bases at J, with 17 bases between. CDR3 in DNA: TGCGCCAGCAGCCAAGAGGCAGTCGGGAGGCGGGATGAAAAACTGTTTTTT. Its translation is CASSQEAVGRRDEKLFF.

The gene calls are TRBV5-5 and TRBJ2-1; 11 bases match TRBD2. V trimming: 8 bases; J trimming: 9 bases; junction bases outside the gene matches: 10. There are 14 residues in the CDR3. Germline CDR1 SGHKS, CDR2 YYEKEE (reference sequence). DNA for the CDR3: TGTGCCAGTAGCCGACTAGCGGGATCGGGTGAGCAGTTCTTC. It yields the protein CASSRLAGSGEQFF.

This rearrangement joins TRBV29-1 to TRBJ2-1; D may be TRBD2 (5 bases). The germline CDR1 and CDR2 sequences are SQVTM and ANQGSEA. The ends were cut back, 3 bases at V and 7 bases at J, with 16 bases in the middle. CDR3 length: 14 amino acids. The CDR3 coding sequence is TGCAGCGTTGACGTTGCGGGCCTAAGAAATGAGCAGTTCTTC. Amino acids: CSVDVAGLRNEQFF.

The chain recombines TRBV2 with TRBJ1-2, with 11 bases matching TRBD1. V dropped 6 bases and J dropped 8; count of bases not matched to a gene: 8. Germline-derived CDR1 and CDR2 are SNHLY and FYNNEI. This CDR3 is 14 amino acids long. CDR3: CASSSGQGAGGYTF. Here the CDR3 DNA reads TGTGCCAGCAGCAGCGGACAGGGGGCGGGAGGCTACACCTTC.